This TCR beta chain originates from a study of blood T cell repertoires in COVID-19. As for the study in general: The study drew acute and convalescent COVID-19 samples from the United States, Italy and Spain. T cells, B-cell-depleted T cells, or PBMCs supplied cDNA or gDNA.

V was cut by 1 base and J by 2 bases, with 14 bases left in between. The length of the CDR3 is 15 residues. Germline CDR1 and CDR2: GTSNPN and SVGIG (reference sequence). Per the original data handling: Reference gene primer amplification gave estimated nucleated cell counts. Libraries were prepared by immunoSEQ multiplex PCR; TCRdb keeps only in-frame clonotypes and omits some of them. That table is the source of V, J and clone size, and D and trimming were worked out from the DNA. The repertoire has around 200,000 clones, just under 90% of them found once; the top ten carry approximately 3.3%. The specimen was peripheral blood. The receptor's source is a man between 18 and 29 years old with active or convalescent COVID-19. This sequence joins TRBV30 and TRBJ1-1; D perhaps matches TRBD1 (5 bases). The CDR3 is CAWSETGRANTEAFF. In nucleotides, the CDR3 is TGTGCCTGGAGTGAAACAGGTCGTGCAAACACTGAAGCTTTCTTT. The whole variable domain, remainder taken from reference TRBV30 and TRBJ1-1, is SQTIHQWPATLVQPVGSPLSLECTVEGTSNPNLYWYRQAAGRGLQLLFYSVGIGQISSEVPQNLSASRPQDRQFILSSKKLLLSDSGFYLCAWSETGRANTEAFFGQGTRLTVV.